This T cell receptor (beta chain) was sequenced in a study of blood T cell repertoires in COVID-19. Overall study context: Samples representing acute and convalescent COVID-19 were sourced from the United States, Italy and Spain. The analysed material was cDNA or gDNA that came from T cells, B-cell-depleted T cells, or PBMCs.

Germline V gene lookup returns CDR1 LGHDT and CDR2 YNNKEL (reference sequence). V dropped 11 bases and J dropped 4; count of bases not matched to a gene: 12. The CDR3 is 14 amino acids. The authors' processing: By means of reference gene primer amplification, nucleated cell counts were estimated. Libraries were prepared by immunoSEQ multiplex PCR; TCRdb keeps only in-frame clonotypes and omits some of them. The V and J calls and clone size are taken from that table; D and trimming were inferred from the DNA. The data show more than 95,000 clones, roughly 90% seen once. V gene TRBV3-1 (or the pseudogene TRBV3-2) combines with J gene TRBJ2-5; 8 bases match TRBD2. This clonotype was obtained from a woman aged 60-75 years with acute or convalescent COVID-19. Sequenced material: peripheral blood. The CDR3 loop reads CAAGAGGVGETQYF. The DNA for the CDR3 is TGTGCCGCCGGCGCGGGGGGTGTAGGAGAGACCCAGTACTTC.